This TCR beta chain was sequenced during a study of OX40 agonist ivuxolimab in advanced cancers. Study summary: A mean age of roughly 60 years, range about 23 to 80, was recorded, and approximately 85% were male. The study, taken as a whole, reports: Antigens targeted by the expanded peripheral T cells were not determined.

A word on this clone: Its cognate antigen is unknown.

The repertoire was sequenced with immunoSEQ multiplex PCR; TCRdb's copy has only in-frame clones and lacks some. Altogether about 62,000 clones are present, 80% to 95% being singletons, with the ten largest covering roughly an eighth. Germline-derived CDR1 and CDR2 are MGHRA and YSYEKL. The CDR3 is 15 residues long. Trimming pared 0 bases from V and 1 base from J, leaving 7 bases between. This sequence joins TRBV4-1 and TRBJ1-5; no clear D gene. The sequenced sample was CD4+ or CD8+ T cells sorted from blood, obtained in a trial of the OX40 agonist ivuxolimab. The clonotype was recovered from an adult with an advanced solid tumor such as melanoma, head and neck, liver or kidney cancer. The CDR3 here is CASSQESRSNQPQHF. In DNA form, the CDR3 reads TGCGCCAGCAGCCAAGAATCCCGGAGCAATCAGCCCCAGCATTTT.